Listed below are T cell receptor beta chains from one sample, sequenced in a study of T cell repertoires in cytomegalovirus infection. TCRdb re-called the reads with MiXCR, one entry per CDR3 protein. The sample lists 110,000 or so distinct CDR3 sequences, approximately 28% seen once, with around 80% in the top ten. No cognate antigen is known for these TCRs. The material sequenced was CD8+ T cells from cultured PBMCs, taken from culture after CMV antigen stimulation. The receptors derive from a human donor in good health (CMV status not recorded). Some clones in this sample may be carry-over from other donors' samples. CDR3s leave out the opening cysteine and the closing phenylalanine or tryptophan. The order of the fields is clone size, V gene, CDR3 protein. Clone size is given for some rows only: seen once, a few or many times, or a class if the clone is expanded.

clone_size: -; v_call: TRBV7-9; cdr3_aa: ASTTEYVEAF
clone_size: few; v_call: TRBV2; cdr3_aa: ASSQITGTSGGLAKNIQY
clone_size: many; v_call: TRBV5-1; cdr3_aa: ASSRSGLGPSTDTQY
clone_size: few; v_call: TRBV28; cdr3_aa: ASSSLGSYTYNEQF
clone_size: once; v_call: TRBV4-2; cdr3_aa: ASSQDRPGLSSYNEQF
clone_size: few; v_call: TRBV10-3; cdr3_aa: AISEAQNTEAF
clone_size: few; v_call: TRBV2; cdr3_aa: ASTRLAGDNEQF
clone_size: few; v_call: TRBV6-6; cdr3_aa: ASSYSAASTDTQY
clone_size: once; v_call: TRBV20-1; cdr3_aa: SGRENSNQPQH
clone_size: -; v_call: TRBV27; cdr3_aa: ASSTLAGVRETQY
clone_size: few; v_call: TRBV19; cdr3_aa: ASSIGGQRNNEQF
clone_size: -; v_call: TRBV27; cdr3_aa: ASSPGTAYNSPLH
clone_size: -; v_call: TRBV7-9; cdr3_aa: ASSLASGVTYEQY
clone_size: -; v_call: TRBV2; cdr3_aa: ASSEPSGGKETQY
clone_size: few; v_call: TRBV6-1; cdr3_aa: ASSEENMSYEQY
clone_size: -; v_call: TRBV7-9; cdr3_aa: ASSLYYNRDRNSPLH
clone_size: -; v_call: TRBV7-9; cdr3_aa: ASSPRGGLDEQY
clone_size: many; v_call: TRBV12-3/TRBV12-4; cdr3_aa: ASSHWTASNTGELF
clone_size: few; v_call: TRBV19; cdr3_aa: ASSILGTAGEQY
clone_size: -; v_call: TRBV7-2; cdr3_aa: ASSFRTSASPRETQY
clone_size: -; v_call: TRBV19; cdr3_aa: ASREGAGTEAF
clone_size: -; v_call: TRBV6-8; cdr3_aa: ASSDRGRTSRQPQH
clone_size: -; v_call: TRBV9; cdr3_aa: ASSGDYVETQY
clone_size: many; v_call: TRBV12-3/TRBV12-4; cdr3_aa: ASRFAGGSGNTIY
clone_size: -; v_call: TRBV6-4; cdr3_aa: ASSEVAGGTYEQY
clone_size: many; v_call: TRBV7-9; cdr3_aa: ASRSDSATNEQF
clone_size: many; v_call: TRBV7-2; cdr3_aa: ASSLAEGQGYYGYT
clone_size: many; v_call: TRBV6-2/TRBV6-3; cdr3_aa: ASSFTRPPTGELF
clone_size: -; v_call: TRBV12-3/TRBV12-4; cdr3_aa: ASRRDGPNTGELF
clone_size: -; v_call: TRBV12-3/TRBV12-4; cdr3_aa: ASSSPGRGTQY
clone_size: -; v_call: TRBV12-3/TRBV12-4; cdr3_aa: ASTPEGAGTYNEQF
clone_size: -; v_call: TRBV2; cdr3_aa: ASMRTRGLGAYEQY
clone_size: -; v_call: TRBV7-4; cdr3_aa: ASGEYYEQY
clone_size: few; v_call: TRBV24-1; cdr3_aa: ATHRDRGMGYGYT
clone_size: -; v_call: TRBV12-3/TRBV12-4; cdr3_aa: ASSLWPRVAGGTKGTQY
clone_size: few; v_call: TRBV27; cdr3_aa: ASSLGGDYYNEQF
clone_size: few; v_call: TRBV4-1; cdr3_aa: ASSQDPTASYEQY
clone_size: -; v_call: TRBV11-2; cdr3_aa: ASSPGWGPTDTQY
clone_size: -; v_call: TRBV10-3; cdr3_aa: AISESERDQPQH
clone_size: many; v_call: TRBV12-3/TRBV12-4; cdr3_aa: ASSDRDRESTGELF
clone_size: few; v_call: TRBV11-2; cdr3_aa: ASSGRTGSYEQY
clone_size: few; v_call: TRBV6-6; cdr3_aa: ASSYGILYGYT
clone_size: -; v_call: TRBV27; cdr3_aa: ASSYGAGGKQETQY
clone_size: few; v_call: TRBV19; cdr3_aa: ASLVSTEAF
clone_size: -; v_call: TRBV5-1; cdr3_aa: ASSLAPMAEAF
clone_size: many; v_call: TRBV19; cdr3_aa: ASSHRTGVNTEAF